The entry below gives a single T cell receptor beta chain sequence along with its context. The V end lost 4 bases, the J end lost 2 bases, and 22 bases lay between the germline ends. Germline assignment: CDR1 SGHRS and CDR2 YFSETQ. CDR3 length: 17 residues. The treatment here: oral pan-JAK inhibitor, 5-10 mg twice daily. Reverse transcription of extracted RNA yielded cDNA, which provided the sequencing template. Assay: immunoSEQ multiplex PCR; the TCRdb copy retains only in-frame clones and omits some. The repertoire has over 70,000 clones, approximately 70% of them found once; the top ten carry 20% to 25%. The source of the sample is a study of CD8+ T cells in alopecia areata.

Sequences were derived from CD8+ T cells sorted from blood, sampled at week 24, from a patient treated with tofacitinib. The chain recombines TRBV5-1 with TRBJ2-7, with D perhaps given as TRBD1 or TRBD2 (5 bases each). This sequence was found in a human donor with alopecia areata. CDR3 in amino acids: CASSPSFSGTYTYEQYF. The CDR3 DNA is TGCGCCAGCAGCCCGTCCTTTTCTGGGACGTATACCTACGAGCAGTACTTC.